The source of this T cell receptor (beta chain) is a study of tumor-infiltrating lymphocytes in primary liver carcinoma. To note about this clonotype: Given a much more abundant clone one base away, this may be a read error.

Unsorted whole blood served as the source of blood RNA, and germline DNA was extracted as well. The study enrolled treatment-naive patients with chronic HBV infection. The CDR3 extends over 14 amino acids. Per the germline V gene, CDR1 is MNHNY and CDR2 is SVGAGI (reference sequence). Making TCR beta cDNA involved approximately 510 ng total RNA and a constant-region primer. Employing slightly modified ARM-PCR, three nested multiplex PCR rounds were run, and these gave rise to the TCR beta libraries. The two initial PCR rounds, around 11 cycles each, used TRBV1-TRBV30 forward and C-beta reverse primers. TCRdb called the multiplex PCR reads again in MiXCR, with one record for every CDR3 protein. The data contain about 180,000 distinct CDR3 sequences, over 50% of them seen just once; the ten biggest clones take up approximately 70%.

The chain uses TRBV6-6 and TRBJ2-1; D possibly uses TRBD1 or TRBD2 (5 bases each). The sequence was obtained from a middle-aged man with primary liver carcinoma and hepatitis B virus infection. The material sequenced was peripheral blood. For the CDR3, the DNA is TGTGCCAGCAGTTGGGACCCCACCTACAATGAGCAGATCTTC. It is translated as CASSWDPTYNEQIF.